The present entry profiles one TCR beta chain with its context. What it recognizes is unknown. This specimen comes from a study of T-cell memory formation after mild COVID-19. Study-level findings and limits: CD4/CD8 balance characterized clones contracting day 15 to 85, and CD4+ skew characterized later expanders. Pre-infection memory held some responding clones, suggesting pre-existing cross-reactive T cells responded.

Amplification by 5'RACE using constant-segment primers produced TCR alpha and TCR beta cDNA libraries that carried sample barcodes and UMIs. TCRdb re-derived calls from the 5' RACE reads in MiXCR, one entry per CDR3 protein. The sample lists more than 110,000 distinct CDR3 sequences; 14% were seen once. This CDR3 has 15 residues. Between the trimmed V and J ends, which lost 0 bases and 4 bases, there was a span of 12 bases. Germline CDR1 SGHDN, CDR2 FVKESK. Sequences were obtained from PBMCs or a T cell subset sorted from them (not recorded which). The source is an adult woman who had mild COVID-19 (a few samples of this study predate the infection). Cell type and time point are not known. This rearrangement joins TRBV14 to TRBJ1-2; D perhaps matches TRBD1 (5 bases). This chain's CDR3 is CASSQDLGGTYGYTF. CDR3 nucleotides: TGTGCCAGCAGCCAAGATCTTGGGGGGACCTATGGCTACACCTTC.